This TCR beta chain appears in the sequencing data of a study of OX40 agonist ivuxolimab in advanced cancers. Study overall: Each patient was given ivuxolimab into a vein every 2 weeks, at 0.01 to 10 mg/kg.

Exclusion of a patient followed from autoimmune disease history or systemic immunosuppression. Cycle 7 day 1, cycle 4 day 1, and baseline were the timepoints at which blood was sampled. The sample holds a few counts of this clone. The CDR3 covers 15 residues. The germline gives CDR1 LGHNA, CDR2 YSLEER. With V trimmed by 1 base and J by 3 bases, 3 bases remained unmatched. Here immunoSEQ multiplex PCR was the method, and the copy in TCRdb shows in-frame clones only, minus some. The sample contains fewer than 25,000 clones, around 86% of which appear only once. The sequencing used CD4+ or CD8+ T cells sorted from blood, collected in a trial of the OX40 agonist ivuxolimab. The source is an adult with an advanced solid tumor such as melanoma, head and neck, liver or kidney cancer. The J gene is TRBJ2-3, the V gene TRBV4-3, with 8 bases lining up with TRBD1. The CDR3 nucleotides are TGCGCCAGCAGCCAAGCAGGGGGCAGGACAGATACGCAGTATTTT. Translation gives CASSQAGGRTDTQYF.